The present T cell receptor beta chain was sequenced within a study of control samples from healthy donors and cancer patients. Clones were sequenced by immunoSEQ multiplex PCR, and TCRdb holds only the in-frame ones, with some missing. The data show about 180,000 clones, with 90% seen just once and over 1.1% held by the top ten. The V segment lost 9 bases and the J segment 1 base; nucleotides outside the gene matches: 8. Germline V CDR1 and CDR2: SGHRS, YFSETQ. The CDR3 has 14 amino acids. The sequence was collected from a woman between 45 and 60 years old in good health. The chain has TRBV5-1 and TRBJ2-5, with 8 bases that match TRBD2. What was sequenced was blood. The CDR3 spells CATNTGGPQETQYF. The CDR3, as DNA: TGCGCCACGAACACGGGGGGGCCCCAAGAGACCCAGTACTTC. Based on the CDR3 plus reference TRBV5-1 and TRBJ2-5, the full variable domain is KAGVTQTPRYLIKTRGQQVTLSCSPISGHRSVSWYQQTPGQGLQFLFEYFSETQRNKGNFPGRFSGRQFSNSRSEMNVSTLELGDSALYLCATNTGGPQETQYFGPGTRLLVL.